The source of this T cell receptor beta chain is a study of T cell repertoires in cytomegalovirus infection (dated by TCRdb to about 2019). Context from the whole study: Donor HLA type was relevant to the analysis, because carriage of CMV infection together with the matching HLA type was indicated by public TCR beta signatures. Overall study outcomes, separate from this receptor: Cumulative frequency of public TCR beta family members discriminated carriers of CMV infection plus the relevant HLA type in this cohort and an independent roughly 320-donor cohort. In the ex vivo response, HLA-C-restricted CMV-specific TCR beta clonotypes were dominant, and in two of eight donors the single most frequent clonotype came from this HLA-C-restricted group.

This clonotype was seen a handful of times. It has no known antigen specificity. Base quality data are lacking; no much larger clone is found one base away. TCRdb shows the sequencer as Illumina HiSeq 1500. TCRdb itself trimmed the public reads at Q25 with fastp, ran MiXCR and retained productive beta chains. CDR3 protein sequences are deduplicated, and each keeps its most common genes and DNA. The sample includes approximately 190,000 distinct CDR3 sequences, with 28% observed a single time. Under 35% of the sample is taken by the ten largest. This receptor was identified in a human donor in good health (CMV status not recorded). Some clones in this sample may be carry-over from other donors' samples. The specimen sequenced was PBMCs.

The DNA sequence follows: TGCGCCAGCAGCCAAGAGACATCAACCTACGAGCAGTACTTC. It is translated as CASSQETSTYEQYF. The rearranged chain carries TRBV4-3 and TRBJ2-7, with the D segment identity uncertain. Trimming costs V 0 bases and J 2 bases, and their ends lie 8 bases apart. From its cysteine to its phenylalanine, the CDR3 spans 14 amino acids. The sequence is cut down to CDR3 DNA, 42 bases in frame from base 1. Sequences LGHNA (CDR1) and YSLEER (CDR2) are obtained from the germline V gene.